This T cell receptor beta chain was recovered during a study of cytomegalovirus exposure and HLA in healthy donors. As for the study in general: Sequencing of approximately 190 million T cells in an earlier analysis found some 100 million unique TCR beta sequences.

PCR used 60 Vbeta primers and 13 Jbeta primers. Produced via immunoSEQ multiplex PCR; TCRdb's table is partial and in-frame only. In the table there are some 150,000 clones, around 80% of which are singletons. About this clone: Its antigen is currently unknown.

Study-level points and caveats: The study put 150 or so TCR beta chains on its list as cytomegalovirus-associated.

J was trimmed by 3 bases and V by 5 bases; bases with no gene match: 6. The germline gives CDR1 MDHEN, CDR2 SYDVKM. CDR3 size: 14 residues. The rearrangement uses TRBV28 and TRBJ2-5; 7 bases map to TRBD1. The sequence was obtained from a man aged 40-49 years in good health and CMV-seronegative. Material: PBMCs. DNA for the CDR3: TGTGCCAGCAGTCCGCCGCAGGGGGAAGAGACCCAGTACTTC. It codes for CASSPPQGEETQYF.